The 24 T cell receptor beta chains in this list originate from one sample, sequenced in a study of blood T cell repertoires in COVID-19. TCRdb's table, derived via immunoSEQ multiplex PCR, lists solely in-frame clones and lacks some. Among 150,000 to 200,000 clones listed, 70% to 80% were seen once. Source material: PBMCs or T cells enriched from blood (not recorded which). All receptors derive from a woman aged 70-85 years in a cohort exposed to, infected with or recovered from COVID-19 (not recorded which).

CDR3 sequence: CASSKGVGQSLNYIYEQYF. The CDR3 DNA reads as TGTGCCAGCAGCAAAGGTGTGGGACAGAGTCTAAATTACATCTACGAGCAGTACTTC. This chain connects TRBV21-1 to TRBJ2-7; TRBD1, the D gene given by the table, was not confirmed from the DNA. TRBV21-1 is given as a pseudogene. The CDR3 spans 19 residues.

This chain connects TRBV9 to TRBJ2-1; 10 bases are shared with TRBD2. Germline V gene data show CDR1 as SGDLS and CDR2 as YYNGEE. V lost 4 bases to trimming and J lost 8 bases; unmatched junction nucleotides: 9. The CDR3 spans 15 residues. CDR3 sequence reads: CASSQTSGISDEQFF. CDR3 coding DNA: TGTGCCAGCAGCCAAACTAGCGGGATCTCCGATGAGCAGTTCTTC.

V usage is TRBV29-1 and J usage is TRBJ2-1, with 9 positions matching TRBD1. CDR3 length: 13 amino acids. Looked up from germline, CDR1 is SQVTM and CDR2 is ANQGSEA. V was pared by 4 bases and J by 7 bases, with 5 bases of the junction left unmatched. CDR3 in amino acids: CSVGDRVNNEQFF. Written as DNA, the CDR3 is TGCAGCGTTGGGGACAGGGTAAATAATGAGCAGTTCTTC.

The chain's CDR3 is CATARGQGNTEAFF. The CDR3 coding sequence is TGTGCCACCGCTCGAGGTCAGGGGAACACTGAAGCTTTCTTT. This rearrangement joins TRBV24-1 to TRBJ1-1, with D perhaps matching TRBD1 (5 bases). Germline CDR1 reads KGHDR; CDR2 reads SFDVKD. The CDR3 covers 14 residues. Deletions cut 9 bases from V and 1 base from J, with 14 bases between.

The chain is built from TRBV5-4 and TRBJ2-7, with D perhaps matching TRBD2 (5 bases). From germline, CDR1 is SGHNT and CDR2 YYREEE (reference sequence). The CDR3 runs to 13 residues. The V and J ends lost 2 bases and 1 base respectively, with 7 bases between them. The CDR3 bases are TGTGCCAGCAGCTTCCGGGGATCCTACGAGCAGTACTTC. Residues: CASSFRGSYEQYF. The entire variable domain, with the rest obtained from reference TRBV5-4 and TRBJ2-7, is as follows: ETGVTQSPTHLIKTRGQQVTLRCSSQSGHNTVSWYQQALGQGPQFIFQYYREEENGRGNFPPRFSGLQFPNYSSELNVNALELDDSALYLCASSFRGSYEQYFGPGTRLTVT.

This rearrangement joins TRBV10-3 to TRBJ2-7, with TRBD1 matching over 8 bases. Germline CDR1 reads ENHRY; CDR2 reads SYGVKD. Trimming removed 5 bases from V and 4 bases from J; junction bases left unmatched: 7. The CDR3 runs 14 residues. This CDR3 reads CAISPGQGPYEQYF. The DNA for the CDR3 is TGTGCCATCAGTCCCGGACAGGGCCCTTACGAGCAGTACTTC.

The J gene is TRBJ2-7, the V gene TRBV12-3 or TRBV12-4; perhaps TRBD1 as D (6 bases). V shed 7 bases and J shed 1 base, with 11 bases lying between them. The CDR3 extends over 13 amino acids. The CDR3 spells CASTPTGSYEQYF. DNA for the CDR3: TGTGCCAGCACCCCGACAGGATCCTACGAGCAGTACTTC.

The chain recombines TRBV10-2 with TRBJ1-3; a weak D match, TRBD1 (6 bases). The germline V gene encodes CDR1 WSHSY and CDR2 SAAADI. The CDR3 consists of 14 residues. The V and J ends lost 6 bases and 2 bases respectively, with 11 bases between them. The DNA for the CDR3 is TGCGCCAGCAGAGGACAGATGCCTGGAAACACCATATATTTT. Protein sequence: CASRGQMPGNTIYF.

The genes are TRBV5-4 and TRBJ1-1; possible D gene TRBD1, 5 bases. V gave up 4 bases and J gave up 4 bases, with 14 bases separating them. The V gene's germline CDR1 is SGHNT and CDR2 YYREEE (reference sequence). This CDR3 contains 14 residues. CDR3 in DNA: TGTGCCAGCAGCCCCGGGGGGACCGCCACTGAAGCTTTCTTT. Encoded protein: CASSPGGTATEAFF.

This clone was picked up one time. CDR3 sequence reads: CASSLLRQTEAFF. CDR3 DNA sequence: TGTGCCAGCAGCTTATTGAGACAGACTGAAGCTTTCTTT. The chain employs TRBV11-2 and TRBJ1-1; D is possibly TRBD1 (5 bases). The CDR3 is made up of 13 amino acids. Germline V lookup: CDR1 SGHAT, CDR2 FQNNGV. Trimming pared 2 bases from V and 5 bases from J, leaving 9 bases between.

This sequence joins TRBV28 and TRBJ2-1, with 8 nucleotides matching TRBD2. Germline-derived CDR1 and CDR2 are MDHEN and SYDVKM. V lost 5 bases and J lost 0; bases outside the gene matches: 6. This CDR3 region has 16 residues. The CDR3 here is CASSPKAGVSYNEQFF. The DNA for the CDR3 is TGTGCCAGCAGTCCTAAAGCGGGAGTCTCCTACAATGAGCAGTTCTTC.

This chain joins TRBV5-1 and TRBJ1-2; TRBD1 matches at 7 bases. Germline V lookup: CDR1 SGHRS, CDR2 YFSETQ. The CDR3 is 14 amino acids. V lost 4 bases and J lost 4; bases outside the gene matches: 7. CDR3: CASSRDRVGYGYTF. The CDR3 coding sequence is TGCGCCAGCAGCCGTGACAGGGTGGGCTATGGCTACACCTTC.

This clone occurred a few times. The chain carries TRBV11-2 and TRBJ2-6; TRBD1 matches at 7 bases. V shed 5 bases and J 0 bases; nucleotides not matched to a gene: 13. Germline assignment: CDR1 SGHAT and CDR2 FQNNGV. This CDR3 is built from 19 residues. Here the CDR3 reads CASSVTRQGKISGANVLTF. Written as DNA, the CDR3 is TGTGCCAGCAGCGTAACCCGACAGGGAAAAATCTCTGGGGCCAACGTCCTGACTTTC.

The V gene is TRBV19, the J gene TRBJ1-5, with TRBD1 matching 7 bases. With V trimmed by 6 bases and J by 6 bases, 8 bases remained unmatched. CDR1 and CDR2 (germline): LNHDA, SQIVND (reference sequence). This CDR3 has 14 residues. Here the CDR3 DNA reads TGTGCCAGTAGGATTATAGGGGGCGGTCAGCCCCAGCATTTT. It yields the protein CASRIIGGGQPQHF.

This rearrangement joins TRBV5-4 to TRBJ2-1; D possibly corresponds to TRBD2 (6 bases). Germline-derived CDR1 and CDR2 are SGHNT and YYREEE (reference sequence). V shed 5 bases and J shed 0 bases, with 12 bases lying between them. This CDR3 has 15 residues. The DNA of the CDR3 is TGTGCCAGCAGGTCATCAGCGGGCTCCTACAATGAGCAGTTCTTC. Its protein product is CASRSSAGSYNEQFF.

This rearrangement joins TRBV18 to TRBJ2-7, with a weak D call TRBD2 (6 bases). Trimming cost V 2 bases and J 3 bases, with 17 bases left between them. The CDR3 loop spans 16 amino acids. The germline CDR1 and CDR2 sequences are KGHSH and LQKENI. CDR3 DNA sequence: TGTGCCAGCTCACCATTCCGGGGGATCATTAGCTACGAGCAGTACTTC. Amino acid sequence: CASSPFRGIISYEQYF.

The chain has TRBV7-8 and TRBJ2-7; tentative D call: TRBD2 (5 bases). Trimming removed 5 bases at V and 4 bases at J, with 15 bases between. This CDR3 is built from 14 residues. Germline CDR1 is SGHVS and CDR2 is FQNEAQ. The CDR3 DNA reads as TGTGCCAGCAGCGAAGGTGAGGGCCTGTACGAGCAGTACTTC. Its protein product is CASSEGEGLYEQYF.

The genes are TRBV24-1 and TRBJ1-1; no reliable D call. In germline, CDR1 is KGHDR, CDR2 SFDVKD. The V gene lost 4 bases and the J gene lost 5 bases, with 7 bases spanning the gap. CDR3 length equals 12 residues. The CDR3: CATSESGTEAFF. For the CDR3, the DNA is TGTGCCACCAGTGAGTCCGGGACTGAAGCTTTCTTT.

This chain links TRBV19 with TRBJ2-1; D is ambiguous. The CDR3 has 14 residues. Trimming shortened V by 9 bases and J by 0 bases, and 12 bases separated the two germline ends. The germline CDR1 and CDR2 sequences are LNHDA and SQIVND (reference sequence). The CDR3 coding sequence is TGTGCCAGCAGTGGGCCGAGCTCCTACAATGAGCAGTTCTTC. It encodes CASSGPSSYNEQFF.

This clone occurred a few times. The chain uses TRBV29-1 and TRBJ2-2; no clear D. Trimming took off 6 bases at V and 5 bases at J, with 7 bases between the two ends. The CDR3 spans 11 residues. Germline-derived CDR1 and CDR2 are SQVTM and ANQGSEA. This CDR3 is CSVDRTGELFF. The CDR3 region has the DNA TGCAGCGTAGATAGAACCGGGGAGCTGTTTTTT.

The rearrangement links TRBV10-2 to TRBJ2-4, with D perhaps matching TRBD1 (5 bases). Trimming stripped 6 bases from V and 9 bases from J, with 15 bases between. Germline CDR1 and CDR2: WSHSY and SAAADI. The CDR3 totals 13 residues. Here the CDR3 reads CASSHLGDTIQYF. The CDR3 bases are TGCGCCAGCAGCCATTTAGGGGATACCATTCAGTACTTC.

As for this clone: One junction end disagrees with the germline gene, perhaps due to a read error. The rearrangement joins TRBV7-2 to TRBJ2-3; TRBD2 matches 14 bases. Germline CDR1 reads SGHTA; CDR2 reads FQGNSA. The CDR3 covers 16 residues. The CDR3 nucleotides are TGTGCCAGCAGCGGAGAAATAGGACTAGCGGGAGGTCCTCGGTCTTTT. It translates to CASSGEIGLAGGPRSF.

The CDR3 spells CATSRTTGGYTEAFF. The CDR3 DNA sequence: TGTGCCACCAGCAGAACGACAGGGGGCTACACTGAAGCTTTCTTT. The V call is TRBV15, the J call TRBJ1-1; TRBD1 matches at 10 bases. CDR3 size: 15 residues. V was pared by 2 bases and J by 3 bases, with 3 bases of the junction left unmatched. Germline loops: CDR1 LNHNV, CDR2 YYDKDF (reference sequence). Full variable domain (missing parts from reference TRBV15 and TRBJ1-1): DAMVIQNPRYQVTQFGKPVTLSCSQTLNHNVMYWYQQKSSQAPKLLFHYYDKDFNNEADTPDNFQSRRPNTSFCFLDIRSPGLGDTAMYLCATSRTTGGYTEAFFGQGTRLTVV.

The chain couples TRBV3-1 (or the pseudogene TRBV3-2) to TRBJ2-5; 11 nucleotides agree with TRBD2. This CDR3 comprises 15 residues. V trimming: 6 bases; J trimming: 4 bases; junction bases outside the gene matches: 7. Germline assignment: CDR1 LGHDT and CDR2 YNNKEL (reference sequence). DNA for the CDR3: TGTGCCAGCAGTCTAGCGGGAGGATTGGGAGAGACCCAGTACTTC. The encoded protein is CASSLAGGLGETQYF.